What follows are 9 T cell receptor beta chains derived from one specimen sequenced in a study of blood T cell repertoires in COVID-19. TCRdb's table, derived via immunoSEQ multiplex PCR, lists solely in-frame clones and lacks some. The table includes nearly 200,000 clones, around 80% detected once. Sequencing was performed on peripheral blood. Every receptor here comes from a human donor in a cohort sampled during active COVID-19.

V is TRBV6-5 and J is TRBJ1-3; 7 bases are shared with TRBD1. The CDR3 is made up of 15 amino acids. V lost 7 bases and J lost 2; bases outside the gene matches: 8. Germline V gene lookup returns CDR1 MNHEY and CDR2 SVGAGI. CDR3 loop: CASNRQGATGNTIYF. CDR3 bases: TGTGCCAGCAACCGACAGGGAGCAACTGGAAACACCATATATTTT.

V usage is TRBV4-1 and J usage is TRBJ2-3, with TRBD2 matching 11 bases. V was clipped by 4 bases and J by 2 bases; unmatched bases: 2. The CDR3 is made up of 15 amino acids. The germline V gene encodes CDR1 MGHRA and CDR2 YSYEKL. The CDR3 DNA follows: TGCGCCAGCAGCCGACTAGCGGGAATCACAGATACGCAGTATTTT. Translation: CASSRLAGITDTQYF.

The chain employs TRBV14 and TRBJ1-1; unclear D gene. Germline V lookup: CDR1 SGHDN, CDR2 FVKESK. This CDR3 comprises 13 residues. Trimming took off 3 bases at V and 1 base at J, with 6 bases between the two ends. CDR3 DNA sequence: TGTGCCAGCAGCCATTCCCGGAACACTGAAGCTTTCTTT. Amino acids: CASSHSRNTEAFF. Based on the CDR3 plus reference TRBV14 and TRBJ1-1, the full variable domain is EAGVTQFPSHSVIEKGQTVTLRCDPISGHDNLYWYRRVMGKEIKFLLHFVKESKQDESGMPNNRFLAERTGGTYSTLKVQPAELEDSGVYFCASSHSRNTEAFFGQGTRLTVV.

The chain is built from TRBV5-1 and TRBJ2-1, with 7 positions matching TRBD1. The CDR3 loop spans 16 amino acids. With V trimmed by 3 bases and J by 7 bases, 13 bases remained unmatched. Germline CDR1 reads SGHRS; CDR2 reads YFSETQ. CDR3 loop: CASSSGPGTAVNEQFF. In DNA form, the CDR3 reads TGCGCCAGCAGCTCCGGTCCCGGGACAGCAGTGAATGAGCAGTTCTTC.

This clone occurred a few times. CDR3 sequence reads: CSVATGLGNQPQHF. The CDR3 DNA reads as TGCAGCGTAGCGACAGGGCTGGGCAATCAGCCCCAGCATTTT. The chain recombines TRBV29-1 with TRBJ1-5; 7 bases are shared with TRBD1. The CDR3 is made up of 14 amino acids. Germline V gene sequence: CDR1 SQVTM, CDR2 ANQGSEA. V was pared by 6 bases and J by 2 bases, with 7 bases of the junction left unmatched.

The CDR3 loop is CASSQDHGILSGNTIYF. The DNA of the CDR3 is TGCGCCAGCAGCCAAGATCACGGGATACTCTCTGGAAACACCATATATTTT. The J gene is TRBJ1-3, the V gene TRBV4-1; D not resolved. CDR1 is MGHRA and CDR2 is YSYEKL in the germline V gene. The CDR3 has 17 residues. V shed 0 bases and J shed 0 bases, with 12 bases lying between them.

The chain joins TRBV5-1 to TRBJ1-1; possibly TRBD1 for D (6 bases). The germline V and J ends were trimmed by 1 base and 0 bases, with 10 bases remaining between them. CDR1 and CDR2 from the germline V gene are SGHRS and YFSETQ. The CDR3 totals 15 residues. DNA for the CDR3: TGCGCCAGCAGCTTGATCGGACAGATGAACACTGAAGCTTTCTTT. It is translated as CASSLIGQMNTEAFF.

The chain is built from TRBV12-1 and TRBJ2-2; the table's D call, TRBD2, was not checked against the DNA. TRBV12-1 is noted as a pseudogene. The CDR3 has 18 amino acids. Written as DNA, the CDR3 is TGTGCCAGCATCCTCCCACCTCTAGCGGGAGGGCGGGCCGGGGAGCTGTTTTTT. It codes for CASILPPLAGGRAGELFF.

The CDR3 protein is CASSPPIYSSGSSNEQFF. The CDR3 nucleotides read TGCGCCAGCAGCCCGCCCATTTACAGCAGCGGGAGTAGCAATGAGCAGTTCTTC. The V call is TRBV4-1, the J call TRBJ2-1; 8 bases map to TRBD2. The ends lost 4 bases at V and 6 bases at J; junction bases unmatched: 17. The CDR3 is made up of 18 amino acids. Germline V gives CDR1 MGHRA, CDR2 YSYEKL.